Listed below are T cell receptor beta chains from one sample, sequenced in a study of radiotherapy plus CTLA-4 blockade in lung cancer. Here immunoSEQ multiplex PCR was the method, and the copy in TCRdb shows in-frame clones only, minus some. The table has tens of thousands of clones, over 60% seen once; the top ten hold approximately 2.4%. The material was peripheral blood, obtained from a patient treated with radiotherapy plus ipilimumab. The origin of the receptors is a human donor with non-small cell lung cancer whose response to radiotherapy plus ipilimumab could not be evaluated. Both conserved end residues are part of each CDR3. A D gene is named only where the DNA matches it firmly. Some rows mark clone size as missing; the rest say once, few, many or name a class of expanded clone.

D gene,V gene,J gene,clone size,CDR3 length,CDR3 DNA,CDR3 protein
NA,TRBV7-2,TRBJ1-5,NA,16,TGTGCCAGCAGCTTATCGGGGTCTTATAGCAATCAGCCCCAGCATTTT,CASSLSGSYSNQPQHF
TRBD1,TRBV19,TRBJ2-1,NA,13,TGTGCCAGTAGCAGGGGGCCCTACAATGAGCAGTTCTTC,CASSRGPYNEQFF
TRBD2,TRBV2,TRBJ2-7,NA,12,TGTGCCAGCTGTAAGCGGGAGGGGGAGCAGTACTTC,CASCKREGEQYF
TRBD2,TRBV7-9,TRBJ2-7,few,14,TGTGCCAGCAGCTTTGGGACTAGCTTCTACGAGCAGTACTTC,CASSFGTSFYEQYF
TRBD2,TRBV5-8,TRBJ2-5,NA,15,TGTGCCAGCAGCTTGGAAACTAGCGGAGGAGAGACCCAGTACTTC,CASSLETSGGETQYF
TRBD1,TRBV30,TRBJ1-3,NA,18,TGTGCCTGGAGTATCGCGGACAGGGGAACTTATGCAGGAAACACCATATATTTT,CAWSIADRGTYAGNTIYF
TRBD2,TRBV10-3,TRBJ2-7,NA,15,TGTGCCACCCAGGGCCCTAGCGGGGGAGTCTACGAGCAGTACTTC,CATQGPSGGVYEQYF
NA,TRBV5-1,TRBJ1-1,NA,14,TGCGCCAGCAGCTTGTCCCAGGGGAGCACTGAAGCTTTCTTT,CASSLSQGSTEAFF
NA,TRBV28,TRBJ1-1,NA,14,TGTGCCAGCAGTTTGGCGGCTGGGAACACTGAAGCTTTCTTT,CASSLAAGNTEAFF
NA,TRBV14,TRBJ2-6,NA,17,TGTGCCAGCAGCCCTCAGGGGGGAATTACTGGGGCCAACGTCCTGACTTTC,CASSPQGGITGANVLTF
NA,TRBV28,TRBJ1-5,NA,14,TGTGCCAGCAGTTTATTGGCGGGGATTCAGCCCCAGCATTTT,CASSLLAGIQPQHF
NA,TRBV5-4,TRBJ1-4,NA,14,TGTGCCAGCAGCCTCGGCCGGGGTAATGAAAAACTGTTTTTT,CASSLGRGNEKLFF
TRBD2,TRBV27,TRBJ2-2,NA,18,TGTGCCAGCAGTTCCCAAGGGGGTAGCGGGGGGTTGGCCGGGGAGCTGTTTTTT,CASSSQGGSGGLAGELFF
NA,TRBV28,TRBJ1-6,NA,15,TGTGCCATCAGGGTGGGGGGGCCGGAGGTATCACCCCTCCACTTT,CAIRVGGPEVSPLHF
TRBD2,TRBV7-8,TRBJ2-7,NA,16,TGTGCCAGCAGCGTGGGACTAGCGGTGACCTCCTACGAGCAGTACTTC,CASSVGLAVTSYEQYF
TRBD1,TRBV30,TRBJ1-1,NA,16,TGTGCCTGGAGTGTAATGAGTAGGGGGCAGAGGACTGAAGCTTTCTTT,CAWSVMSRGQRTEAFF
NA,TRBV19,TRBJ2-2,few,15,TGTGCCAGTAGTTTCGGGAGAGGGTTCACCGGGGAGCTGTTTTTT,CASSFGRGFTGELFF
NA,TRBV5-4,TRBJ1-2,NA,15,TGTGCCAGCAGCTTGGTTGCGCGCCCCGGTAGCGGCTACACCTTC,CASSLVARPGSGYTF
NA,TRBV18,TRBJ1-1,NA,15,TGTGCCAGCTCACCAAACGCCCCAGGGCTCACTGAAGCTTTCTTT,CASSPNAPGLTEAFF
NA,TRBV21-1,TRBJ1-5,NA,19,TGTGCCAGCAGCAAAGATACGGACAGGGGTGAGAGACGCAATCAGCCCCAGCATTTT,CASSKDTDRGERRNQPQHF
NA,TRBV6-6,TRBJ1-3,NA,16,TGTGCCAGCAGTTCCCCCACAGGGTCGGGGGGAAACACCATATATTTT,CASSSPTGSGGNTIYF
NA,TRBV7-2,TRBJ2-3,NA,13,TGTGCCAGCCGAAAACTATCCACAGATACGCAGTATTTT,CASRKLSTDTQYF
TRBD1,TRBV27,TRBJ2-5,NA,13,TGTGCCAGCCAGACAGGGGCCGCGCAGACCCAGTACTTC,CASQTGAAQTQYF
TRBD2,TRBV2,TRBJ2-5,NA,14,TGTGCCAGTGAGAGGGCTAGCGGGAGACAGACCCAGTACTTC,CASERASGRQTQYF
NA,TRBV4-1,TRBJ1-4,few,16,TGCGCCAGCAGCCTGCAGGGTCTGAGGAGTAATGAAAAACTGTTTTTT,CASSLQGLRSNEKLFF
NA,TRBV7-2,TRBJ2-7,few,14,TGTGCCAGCAGCTTAGCAGTCAGCTCCTACGAGCAGTACTTC,CASSLAVSSYEQYF
NA,TRBV5-4,TRBJ2-3,NA,15,TGTGCCAGCAGCTTGACAGGGCGGGCCACAGATACGCAGTATTTT,CASSLTGRATDTQYF
TRBD1,TRBV7-2,TRBJ1-5,NA,14,TGTGCCAGCAGCCCCGGACAGGGGTTTCAGCCCCAGCATTTT,CASSPGQGFQPQHF
TRBD2,TRBV5-1,TRBJ2-7,NA,15,TGCGCCAGCAGCTCCTCTAGCGGGAGAGGCGACGAGCAGTACTTC,CASSSSSGRGDEQYF
NA,TRBV2,TRBJ2-5,NA,14,TGTGCCAGCAAATGGTCCAGGGAAAAAGAGACCCAGTACTTC,CASKWSREKETQYF
NA,TRBV28,TRBJ1-2,NA,14,TGTGCCAGCAGTGTTCCGGGACACCACTATGGCTACACCTTC,CASSVPGHHYGYTF
NA,TRBV19,TRBJ1-2,NA,16,TGTGCCAGTAGTACCCCTTTGGAGGTCCCCTGGATGGGCTACACCTTC,CASSTPLEVPWMGYTF